The 14 T cell receptor beta chains below come from one sample, sequenced in a study of shared clonotypes between healthy human individuals. Produced via immunoSEQ multiplex PCR; TCRdb's table is partial and in-frame only. The profile shows approximately 2.5 million clones, around nine tenths of them singletons. The sample consisted of naive CD4+ T cells sorted from blood. The sample's subset: CD45RA+ positively selected. These receptors were collected from a man aged 18 to 29 in good health.

The chain couples TRBV18 to TRBJ1-2; D ambiguous. CDR1 and CDR2 from the germline V gene are KGHSH and LQKENI. There are 15 residues in the CDR3. V was cut by 4 bases and J by 2 bases, with 14 bases left in between. The CDR3 sequence is CASSLNTANNYGYTF. The CDR3 bases are TGTGCCAGCTCACTCAACACAGCAAACAACTATGGCTACACCTTC.

The gene calls are TRBV6-1 and TRBJ2-5; no clear D. Trimming left V 8 bases short and J 7 bases short, with 11 bases between. The CDR3 runs to 11 residues. Germline-derived CDR1 and CDR2 are MNHNS and SASEGT. The CDR3: CASGRPWTQYF. In DNA form, the CDR3 reads TGTGCCAGCGGAAGACCTTGGACCCAGTACTTC.

The DNA of the CDR3 is TGCGCCAGCAGCCAAGAAGTGGTTGGCGAGCAGTACTTC. Encoded protein: CASSQEVVGEQYF. The V and J genes are TRBV4-3 and TRBJ2-5; no definite D call. The J call may be in error: the DNA end matches TRBJ2-7 better. CDR1 and CDR2 (germline): LGHNA, YSLEER. There are 13 residues in the CDR3.

A word on this clone: This same CDR3 is encoded by further DNA sequences in the sample. The V and J genes are TRBV7-2 and TRBJ2-7; D is uncertain. V lost 3 bases, J lost 1 base, and 7 bases lay in between. Germline loops: CDR1 SGHTA, CDR2 FQGNSA. This CDR3 is 13 amino acids long. The CDR3 nucleotides are TGTGCCAGCAGCTTGGGCTATTCCTACGAGCAGTACTTC. It codes for CASSLGYSYEQYF.

Concerning this clone: Other nucleotide sequences from this sample produce the same CDR3. The chain links TRBV10-3 to TRBJ2-3, with TRBD2 identical over 11 bases. V dropped 6 bases and J dropped 0; count of bases not matched to a gene: 2. In germline, CDR1 is ENHRY, CDR2 SYGVKD. The CDR3 loop spans 15 amino acids. CDR3 DNA: TGTGCCATCAGCGGGACTAGCGGCAGCACAGATACGCAGTATTTT. Its protein product is CAISGTSGSTDTQYF.

Worth noting for this clone: Other nucleotide sequences from this sample produce the same CDR3. This sequence joins TRBV18 and TRBJ2-7; weak D call: TRBD2 (6 bases). CDR3 length equals 13 residues. The germline V gene encodes CDR1 KGHSH and CDR2 LQKENI. The V end was cut by 0 bases, the J end by 7 bases, with 10 bases between. The CDR3 DNA sequence: TGTGCCAGCTCACCACCGGAGGGGCGGGAGCAGTACTTC. Translation: CASSPPEGREQYF.

This chain links TRBV15 with TRBJ2-7, with TRBD1 as a possible D gene (6 bases). Trimming left V 0 bases short and J 6 bases short, with 12 bases between. The length of the CDR3 is 14 residues. Looked up from germline, CDR1 is LNHNV and CDR2 is YYDKDF (reference sequence). CDR3 coding DNA: TGTGCCACCAGCAGAGACCAGGGGACCCGCGAGCAGTACTTC. The encoded protein is CATSRDQGTREQYF.

V is TRBV6-5 and J is TRBJ2-7; D is possibly TRBD2 (6 bases). Trimming pared 5 bases from V and 0 bases from J, leaving 11 bases between. Per the germline V gene, CDR1 is MNHEY and CDR2 is SVGAGI. The CDR3 loop spans 14 amino acids. This CDR3 is CASSPAGLSYEQYF. The CDR3 nucleotides are TGTGCCAGCAGTCCAGCGGGCCTCTCCTACGAGCAGTACTTC.

The V gene is TRBV9, the J gene TRBJ2-1; 9 bases are shared with TRBD2. Looked up from germline, CDR1 is SGDLS and CDR2 is YYNGEE. There are 13 residues in the CDR3. V gave up 3 bases and J gave up 9 bases; unmatched junction bases: 4. CDR3 nucleotide sequence: TGTGCCAGCAGCGAACTAGCGGGTGGTGAGCAGTTCTTC. Its protein is CASSELAGGEQFF. Full variable domain (remainder filled in from reference TRBV9 and TRBJ2-1): DSGVTQTPKHLITATGQRVTLRCSPRSGDLSVYWYQQSLDQGLQFLIQYYNGEERAKGNILERFSAQQFPDLHSELNLSSLELGDSALYFCASSELAGGEQFFGPGTRLTVL.

V gene TRBV27 combines with J gene TRBJ2-6; D not resolved. Germline loops: CDR1 MNHEY, CDR2 SMNVEV (reference sequence). CDR3 length equals 16 residues. The V end lost 6 bases, the J end lost 0 bases, and 12 bases lay between the germline ends. The CDR3, as DNA: TGTGCCAGCAGCCCCGGACGGTTCTCTGGGGCCAACGTCCTGACTTTC. The encoded protein is CASSPGRFSGANVLTF.

The chain combines TRBV7-6 with TRBJ2-7; D is perhaps TRBD2 (5 bases). From germline, CDR1 is SGHVS and CDR2 FNYEAQ. The CDR3 sequence is 13 residues long. Trimming left V 5 bases short and J 2 bases short, with 10 bases between. The CDR3, as DNA: TGTGCCAGCAGCATAAGGGAGACCTACGAGCAGTACTTC. It codes for CASSIRETYEQYF.

Notes on this clone: The germline gene is not matched at one end of the junction; a read error may be the cause. V and J are TRBV7-7 and TRBJ2-7, with a tentative D call TRBD2 (5 bases). Germline loops: CDR1 SSHAT, CDR2 FNYEAQ (reference sequence). This CDR3 has 13 amino acids. This CDR3 reads CASSPQTNSEQYF. CDR3 bases: TGTGCTAGCAGCCCGCAGACTAATAGCGAGCAGTACTTC.

V is TRBV18 and J is TRBJ1-2, with D possibly TRBD1 on 5 matching bases. Germline loops: CDR1 KGHSH, CDR2 LQKENI. Trimming shortened V by 4 bases and J by 5 bases, and 14 bases separated the two germline ends. This CDR3 is built from 14 residues. CDR3 in amino acids: CASSLMTDAYGYTF. As DNA, the CDR3 is TGTGCCAGCTCACTGATGACAGACGCTTATGGCTACACCTTC.

This chain joins TRBV6-1 and TRBJ1-5; unclear D gene. Trimming left V 3 bases short and J 0 bases short, with 9 bases between. Per germline, CDR1 MNHNS and CDR2 SASEGT. The CDR3 length is 15 residues. This chain's CDR3 is CASSEVYYSNQPQHF. The CDR3 bases are TGTGCCAGCAGTGAGGTTTATTATAGCAATCAGCCCCAGCATTTT.